These 8 T cell receptor beta chains were sequenced from one sample in a study of blood T cells in healthy people across ages. Sample-barcoded 5' priming and a J-beta primer mix drove a second PCR of roughly 7 to 11 cycles. TCRdb re-called the 5' RACE reads through MiXCR, storing one row per CDR3 protein. The sample includes over 500,000 distinct CDR3 sequences, around 52% of them seen just once. Material for sequencing was blood. Receptors originate from a woman older than 75 in good health.

Details on this clonotype: Mismatch with germline at one junction end may stem from a read error. This chain's CDR3 is CASSSGTERSHNEQFF. In DNA form, the CDR3 reads TGCGCCAGCAGTTCCGGGACTGAGCGCTCCCACAATGAGCAGTTCTTC. The rearrangement uses TRBV10-2 and TRBJ2-1; D possibly corresponds to TRBD2 (6 bases). Germline values: CDR1 WSHSY, CDR2 SAAADI. The CDR3 is 16 amino acids.

The CDR3 nucleotides read TGTGCCAGCAGCTTAGATCGGAGCAGTACCTACAATGAGCAGTTCTTC. Translation gives CASSLDRSSTYNEQFF. The rearrangement joins TRBV11-2 to TRBJ2-1; no definite D call. There are 16 residues in the CDR3. Germline values: CDR1 SGHAT, CDR2 FQNNGV. V was trimmed by 0 bases and J by 2 bases, leaving 11 bases between them.

In this sample, this clonotype turned up a few times. The CDR3 here is CASSLFSGHNEQFF. The CDR3 region has the DNA TGTGCCAGCAGCTTATTCAGCGGGCACAATGAGCAGTTCTTC. The rearrangement links TRBV7-3 to TRBJ2-1; tentatively, D is TRBD2 (6 bases). The CDR3 covers 14 residues. Germline V gene data show CDR1 as SGHTA and CDR2 as FQGTGA. V was clipped by 2 bases and J by 5 bases, with 10 bases between them.

The chain uses TRBV29-1 and TRBJ1-1; D perhaps matches TRBD1 (6 bases). There are 12 residues in the CDR3. Germline V gives CDR1 SQVTM, CDR2 ANQGSEA. This CDR3 reads CNVEQGRTEAFF. CDR3 bases: TGCAACGTAGAGCAGGGGCGGACTGAAGCTTTCTTT.

J is TRBJ2-5 and V is TRBV29-1; D possibly corresponds to TRBD2 (6 bases). V lost 4 bases and J lost 0, with 15 bases in between. CDR1 and CDR2 (germline): SQVTM, ANQGSEA. This CDR3 region has 15 residues. The CDR3, as DNA: TGCAGCGTTGCCCTGGGGGGAGGCAACCAAGAGACCCAGTACTTC. The encoded protein is CSVALGGGNQETQYF.

The chain links TRBV24-1 to TRBJ2-3; D is unresolved. The V and J ends lost 3 bases and 0 bases respectively, with 9 bases between them. This CDR3 contains 15 residues. Germline values: CDR1 KGHDR, CDR2 SFDVKD. The CDR3 nucleotides read TGTGCCACCAGTGATCCGACAACGAGCACAGATACGCAGTATTTT. This sequence encodes CATSDPTTSTDTQYF.

This clonotype was seen many times. This rearrangement joins TRBV2 to TRBJ2-7; 7 bases align to TRBD2. V gave up 3 bases and J gave up 6 bases; unmatched junction bases: 8. The CDR3 has 14 residues. From germline, CDR1 is SNHLY and CDR2 FYNNEI. The CDR3 protein is CASSDELANSEQYF. The CDR3 DNA sequence: TGTGCCAGCAGTGACGAACTAGCGAATTCCGAGCAGTACTTC.

The rearrangement uses TRBV10-3 and TRBJ2-5; the D gene is possibly TRBD1 (5 bases). The ends were cut back, 0 bases at V and 11 bases at J, with 19 bases in the middle. The CDR3 spans 15 residues. CDR1 and CDR2 from the germline V gene are ENHRY and SYGVKD. Here the CDR3 DNA reads TGTGCCATCAGTGAGTCGAAGCTGGGGCTCGGTGAGCAGTACTTC. Amino acids: CAISESKLGLGEQYF.